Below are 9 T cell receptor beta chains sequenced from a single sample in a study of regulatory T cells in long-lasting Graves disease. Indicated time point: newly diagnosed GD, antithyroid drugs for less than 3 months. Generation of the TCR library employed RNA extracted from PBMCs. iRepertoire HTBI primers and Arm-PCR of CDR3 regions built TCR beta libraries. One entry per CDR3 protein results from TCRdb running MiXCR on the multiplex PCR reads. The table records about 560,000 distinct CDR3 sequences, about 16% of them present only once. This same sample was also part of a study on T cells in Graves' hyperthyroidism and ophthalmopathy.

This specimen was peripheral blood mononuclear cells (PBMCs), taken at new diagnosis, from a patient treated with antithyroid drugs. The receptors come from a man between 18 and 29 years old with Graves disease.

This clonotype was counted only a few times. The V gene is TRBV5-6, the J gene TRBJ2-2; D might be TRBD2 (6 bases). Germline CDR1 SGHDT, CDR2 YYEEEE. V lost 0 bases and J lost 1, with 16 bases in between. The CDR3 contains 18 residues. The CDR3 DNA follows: TGTGCCAGCAGCTTGGCCATCTATGGACTACTGAACACCGGGGAGCTGTTTTTT. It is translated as CASSLAIYGLLNTGELFF.

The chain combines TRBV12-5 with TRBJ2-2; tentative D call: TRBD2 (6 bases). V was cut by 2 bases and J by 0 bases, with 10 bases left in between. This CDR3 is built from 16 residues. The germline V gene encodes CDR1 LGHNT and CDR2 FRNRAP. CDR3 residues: CASGLRRGTNTGELFF. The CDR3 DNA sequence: TGTGCTAGTGGTTTGCGACGCGGGACGAACACCGGGGAGCTGTTTTTT.

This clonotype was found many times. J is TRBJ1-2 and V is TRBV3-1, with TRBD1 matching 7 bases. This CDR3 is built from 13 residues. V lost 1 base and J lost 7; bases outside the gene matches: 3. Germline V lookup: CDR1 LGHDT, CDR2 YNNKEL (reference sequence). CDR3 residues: CASSQAQGGGYTF. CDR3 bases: TGTGCCAGCAGCCAAGCCCAGGGGGGTGGCTACACCTTC. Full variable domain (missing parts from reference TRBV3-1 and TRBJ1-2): DTAVSQTPKYLVTQMGNDKSIKCEQNLGHDTMYWYKQDSKKFLKIMFSYNNKELIINETVPNRFSPKSPDKAHLNLHINSLELGDSAVYFCASSQAQGGGYTFGSGTRLTVV.

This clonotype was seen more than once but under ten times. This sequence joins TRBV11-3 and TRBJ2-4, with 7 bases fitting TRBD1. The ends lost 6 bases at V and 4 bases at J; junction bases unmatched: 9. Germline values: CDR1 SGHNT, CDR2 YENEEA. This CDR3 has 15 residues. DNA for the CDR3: TGTGCCAGCAGTTACCTCCCGACAGGGAAAAACATTCAGTACTTC. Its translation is CASSYLPTGKNIQYF. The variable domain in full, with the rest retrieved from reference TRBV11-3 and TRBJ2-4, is EAGVVQSPRYKIIEKKQPVAFWCNPISGHNTLYWYLQNLGQGPELLIRYENEEAVDDSQLPKDRFSAERLKGVDSTLKIQPAELGDSAVYLCASSYLPTGKNIQYFGAGTRLSVL.

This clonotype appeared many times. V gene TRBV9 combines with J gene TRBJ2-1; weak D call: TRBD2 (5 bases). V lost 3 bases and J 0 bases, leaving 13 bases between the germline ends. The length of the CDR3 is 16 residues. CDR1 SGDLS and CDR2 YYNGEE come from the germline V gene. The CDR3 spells CASSGPRRSSYNEQFF. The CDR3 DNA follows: TGTGCCAGCAGCGGCCCTCGGAGGAGCTCCTACAATGAGCAGTTCTTC.

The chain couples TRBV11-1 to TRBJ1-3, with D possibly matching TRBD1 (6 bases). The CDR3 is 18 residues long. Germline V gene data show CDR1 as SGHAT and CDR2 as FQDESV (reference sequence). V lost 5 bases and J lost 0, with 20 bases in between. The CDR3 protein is CASSEDRRNFDSGNTIYF. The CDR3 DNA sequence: TGTGCCAGCAGCGAAGACAGGAGAAACTTTGACTCTGGAAACACCATATATTTT.

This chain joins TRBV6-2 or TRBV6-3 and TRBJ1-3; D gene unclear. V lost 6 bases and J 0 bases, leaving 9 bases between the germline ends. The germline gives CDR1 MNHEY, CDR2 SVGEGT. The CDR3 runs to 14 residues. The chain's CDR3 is CASSGRFSGNTIYF. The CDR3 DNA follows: TGTGCCAGCAGCGGACGGTTCTCTGGAAACACCATATATTTT.

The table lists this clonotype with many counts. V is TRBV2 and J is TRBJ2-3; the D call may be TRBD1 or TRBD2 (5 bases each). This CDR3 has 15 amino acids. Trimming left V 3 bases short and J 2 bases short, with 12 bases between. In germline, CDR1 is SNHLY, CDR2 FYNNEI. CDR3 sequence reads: CASSDPGTLTDTQYF. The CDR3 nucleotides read TGTGCCAGCAGTGACCCAGGGACCCTCACAGATACGCAGTATTTT.

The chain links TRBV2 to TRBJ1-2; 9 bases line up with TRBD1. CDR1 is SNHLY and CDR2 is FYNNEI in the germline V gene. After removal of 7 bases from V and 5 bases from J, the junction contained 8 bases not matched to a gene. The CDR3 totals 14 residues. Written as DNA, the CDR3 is TGTGCCAGCAAAGGGGGACAGGGATCGTATGGCTACACCTTC. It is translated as CASKGGQGSYGYTF.